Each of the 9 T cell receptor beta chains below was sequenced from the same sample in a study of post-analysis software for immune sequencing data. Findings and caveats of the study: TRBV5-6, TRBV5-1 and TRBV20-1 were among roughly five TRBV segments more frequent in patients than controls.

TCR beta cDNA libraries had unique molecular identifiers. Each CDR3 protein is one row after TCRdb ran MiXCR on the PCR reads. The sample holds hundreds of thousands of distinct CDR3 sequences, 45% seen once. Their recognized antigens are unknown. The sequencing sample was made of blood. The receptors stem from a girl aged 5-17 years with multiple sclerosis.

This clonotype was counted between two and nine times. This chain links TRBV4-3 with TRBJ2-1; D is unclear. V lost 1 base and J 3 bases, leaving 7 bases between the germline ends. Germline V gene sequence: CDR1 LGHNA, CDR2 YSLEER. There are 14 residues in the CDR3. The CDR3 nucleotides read TGCGCCAGCAGCCAAGGTCAGGACTACAATGAGCAGTTCTTC. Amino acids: CASSQGQDYNEQFF.

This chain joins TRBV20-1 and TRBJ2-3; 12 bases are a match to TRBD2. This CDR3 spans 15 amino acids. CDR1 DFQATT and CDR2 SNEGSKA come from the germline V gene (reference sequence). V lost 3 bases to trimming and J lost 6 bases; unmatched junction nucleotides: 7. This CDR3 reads CSARRLAGVIDTQYF. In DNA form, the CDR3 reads TGCAGTGCTAGGAGACTAGCGGGGGTGATCGATACGCAGTATTTT.

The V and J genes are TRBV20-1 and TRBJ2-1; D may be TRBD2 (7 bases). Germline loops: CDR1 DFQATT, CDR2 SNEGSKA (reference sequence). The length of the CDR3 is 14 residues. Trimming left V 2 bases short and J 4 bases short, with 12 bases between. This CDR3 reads CSARRGGAYNEQFF. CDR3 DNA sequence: TGCAGTGCTAGAAGGGGGGGCGCTTACAATGAGCAGTTCTTC.

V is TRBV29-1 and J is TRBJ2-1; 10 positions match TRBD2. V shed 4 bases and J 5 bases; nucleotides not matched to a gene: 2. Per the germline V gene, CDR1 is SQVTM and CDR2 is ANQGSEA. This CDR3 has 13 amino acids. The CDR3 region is CSVGLAGNNEQFF. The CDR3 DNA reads TGCAGCGTTGGACTAGCGGGCAACAATGAGCAGTTCTTC.

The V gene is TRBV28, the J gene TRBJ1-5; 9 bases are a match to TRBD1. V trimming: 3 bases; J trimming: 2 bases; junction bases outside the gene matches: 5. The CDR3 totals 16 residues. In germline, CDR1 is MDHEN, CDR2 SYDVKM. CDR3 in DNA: TGTGCCAGCAGTTTCCTCCGGACAGGGGGCAATCAGCCCCAGCATTTT. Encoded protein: CASSFLRTGGNQPQHF. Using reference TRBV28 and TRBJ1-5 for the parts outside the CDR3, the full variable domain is DVKVTQSSRYLVKRTGEKVFLECVQDMDHENMFWYRQDPGLGLRLIYFSYDVKMKEKGDIPEGYSVSREKKERFSLILESASTNQTSMYLCASSFLRTGGNQPQHFGDGTRLSIL.

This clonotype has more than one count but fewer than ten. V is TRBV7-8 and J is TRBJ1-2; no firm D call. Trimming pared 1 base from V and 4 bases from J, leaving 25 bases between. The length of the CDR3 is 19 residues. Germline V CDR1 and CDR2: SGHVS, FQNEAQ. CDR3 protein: CASSLERVPTKTESYGYTF. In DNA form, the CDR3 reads TGTGCCAGCAGCTTAGAGCGGGTCCCAACGAAAACCGAAAGCTATGGCTACACCTTC.

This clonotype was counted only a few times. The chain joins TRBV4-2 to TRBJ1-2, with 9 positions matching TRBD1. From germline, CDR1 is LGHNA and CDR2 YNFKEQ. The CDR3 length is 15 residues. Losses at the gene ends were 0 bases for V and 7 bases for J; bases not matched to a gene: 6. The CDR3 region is CASSQEMDRGSGYTF. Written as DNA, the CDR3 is TGTGCCAGCAGCCAAGAGATGGACAGGGGTAGTGGCTACACCTTC.

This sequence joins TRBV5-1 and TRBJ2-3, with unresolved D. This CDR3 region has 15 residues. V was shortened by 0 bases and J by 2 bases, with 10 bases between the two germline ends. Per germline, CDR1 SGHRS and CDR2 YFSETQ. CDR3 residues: CASSLGVVNTDTQYF. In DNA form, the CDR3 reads TGCGCCAGCAGCTTGGGGGTCGTTAACACAGATACGCAGTATTTT.

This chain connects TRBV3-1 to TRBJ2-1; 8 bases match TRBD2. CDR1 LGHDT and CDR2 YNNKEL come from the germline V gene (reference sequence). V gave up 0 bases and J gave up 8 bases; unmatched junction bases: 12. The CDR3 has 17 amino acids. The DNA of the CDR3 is TGTGCCAGCAGCCAAGATCCGACGGGAGGGCCAAAGGATGAGCAGTTCTTC. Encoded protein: CASSQDPTGGPKDEQFF.